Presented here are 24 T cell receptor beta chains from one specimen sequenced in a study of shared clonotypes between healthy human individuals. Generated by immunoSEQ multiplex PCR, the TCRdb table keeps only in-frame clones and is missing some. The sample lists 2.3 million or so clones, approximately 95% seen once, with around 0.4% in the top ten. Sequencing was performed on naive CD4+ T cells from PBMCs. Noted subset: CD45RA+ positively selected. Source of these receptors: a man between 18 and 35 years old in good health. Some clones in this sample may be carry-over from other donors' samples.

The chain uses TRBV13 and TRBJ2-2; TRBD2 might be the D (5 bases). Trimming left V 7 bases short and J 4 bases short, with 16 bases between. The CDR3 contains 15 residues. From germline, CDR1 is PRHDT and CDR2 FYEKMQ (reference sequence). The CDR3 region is CASTQSGKLTGELFF. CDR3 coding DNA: TGTGCCAGCACCCAAAGCGGTAAACTCACCGGGGAGCTGTTTTTT.

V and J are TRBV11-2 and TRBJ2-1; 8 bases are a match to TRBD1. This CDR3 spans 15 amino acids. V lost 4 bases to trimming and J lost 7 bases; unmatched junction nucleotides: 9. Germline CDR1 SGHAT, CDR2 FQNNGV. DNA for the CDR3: TGTGCCAGCAGCTCTAGAAGGGACAGGAGGAATGAGCAGTTCTTC. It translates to CASSSRRDRRNEQFF.

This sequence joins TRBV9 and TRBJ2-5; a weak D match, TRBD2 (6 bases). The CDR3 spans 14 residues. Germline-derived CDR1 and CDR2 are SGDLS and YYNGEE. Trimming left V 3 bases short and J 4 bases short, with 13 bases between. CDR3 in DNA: TGTGCCAGCAGCGGGCCTGGAGGGAGAGAGACCCAGTACTTC. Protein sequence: CASSGPGGRETQYF.

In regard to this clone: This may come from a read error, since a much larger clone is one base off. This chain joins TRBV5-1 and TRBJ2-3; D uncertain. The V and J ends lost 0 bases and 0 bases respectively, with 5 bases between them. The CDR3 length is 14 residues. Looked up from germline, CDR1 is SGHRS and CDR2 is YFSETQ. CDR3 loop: CASSLGHSTDTQYF. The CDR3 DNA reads TGCGCCAGCAGCTTGGGACATAGCACAGATACGCAGTATTTT.

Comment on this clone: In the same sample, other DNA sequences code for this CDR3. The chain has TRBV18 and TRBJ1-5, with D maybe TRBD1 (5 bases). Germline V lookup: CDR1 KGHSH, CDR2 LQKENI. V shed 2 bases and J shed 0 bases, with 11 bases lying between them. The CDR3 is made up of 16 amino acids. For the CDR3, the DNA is TGTGCCAGCTCACCAGTGGGGGGTTATAGCAATCAGCCCCAGCATTTT. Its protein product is CASSPVGGYSNQPQHF.

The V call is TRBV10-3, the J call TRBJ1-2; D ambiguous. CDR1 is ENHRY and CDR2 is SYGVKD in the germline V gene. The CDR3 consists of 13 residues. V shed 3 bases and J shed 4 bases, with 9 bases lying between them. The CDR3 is CAISDNSAYGYTF. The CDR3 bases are TGTGCCATCAGTGACAACAGTGCCTATGGCTACACCTTC.

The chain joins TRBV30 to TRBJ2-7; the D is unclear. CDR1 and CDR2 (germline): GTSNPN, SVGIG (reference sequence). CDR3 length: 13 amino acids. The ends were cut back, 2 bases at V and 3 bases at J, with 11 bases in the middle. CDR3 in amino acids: CAWSSLAFYEQYF. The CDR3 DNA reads TGTGCCTGGAGTTCGCTTGCTTTCTACGAGCAGTACTTC. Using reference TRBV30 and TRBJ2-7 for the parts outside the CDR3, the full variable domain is SQTIHQWPATLVQPVGSPLSLECTVEGTSNPNLYWYRQAAGRGLQLLFYSVGIGQISSEVPQNLSASRPQDRQFILSSKKLLLSDSGFYLCAWSSLAFYEQYFGPGTRLTVT.

CDR3 region: CASSRNTGELFF. In nucleotides, the CDR3 is TGTGCCAGCAGCAGGAACACCGGGGAGCTGTTTTTT. V is TRBV5-5 and J is TRBJ2-2; D is unclear. V lost 4 bases, J lost 1 base, and 2 bases lay in between. This CDR3 comprises 12 residues. Looked up from germline, CDR1 is SGHKS and CDR2 is YYEKEE (reference sequence).

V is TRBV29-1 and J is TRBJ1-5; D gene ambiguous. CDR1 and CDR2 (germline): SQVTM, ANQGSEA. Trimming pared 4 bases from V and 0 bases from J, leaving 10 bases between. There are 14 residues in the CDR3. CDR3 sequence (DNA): TGCAGCGTTGTAGACCAGCTTAGCAATCAGCCCCAGCATTTT. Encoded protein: CSVVDQLSNQPQHF.

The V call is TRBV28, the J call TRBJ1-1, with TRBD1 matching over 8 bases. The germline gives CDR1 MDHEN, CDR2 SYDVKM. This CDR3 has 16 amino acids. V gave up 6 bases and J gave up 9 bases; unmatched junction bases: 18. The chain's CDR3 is CASRFTGGAIDAKAFF. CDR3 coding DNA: TGTGCCAGCAGGTTCACAGGGGGTGCTATAGATGCGAAAGCTTTCTTT.

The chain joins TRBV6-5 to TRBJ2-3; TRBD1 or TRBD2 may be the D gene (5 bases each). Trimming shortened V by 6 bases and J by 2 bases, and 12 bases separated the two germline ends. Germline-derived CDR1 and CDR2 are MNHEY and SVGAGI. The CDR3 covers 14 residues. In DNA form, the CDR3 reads TGTGCCAGCAGCCCCCTAGGGACCACAGATACGCAGTATTTT. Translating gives CASSPLGTTDTQYF.

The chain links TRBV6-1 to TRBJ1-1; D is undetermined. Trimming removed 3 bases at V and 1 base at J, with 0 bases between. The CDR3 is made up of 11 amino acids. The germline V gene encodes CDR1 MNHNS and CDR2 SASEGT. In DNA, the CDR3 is TGTGCCAGCAGTGAGAACACTGAAGCTTTCTTT. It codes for CASSENTEAFF.

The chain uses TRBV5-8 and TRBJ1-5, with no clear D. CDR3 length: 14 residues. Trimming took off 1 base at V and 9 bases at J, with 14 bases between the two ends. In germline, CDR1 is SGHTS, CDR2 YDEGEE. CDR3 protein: CASSLINPRMPQHF. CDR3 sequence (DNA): TGTGCCAGCAGCTTGATTAACCCGAGGATGCCCCAGCATTTT. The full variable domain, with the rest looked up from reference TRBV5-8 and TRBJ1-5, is EAGVTQSPTHLIKTRGQQATLRCSPISGHTSVYWYQQALGLGLQFLLWYDEGEERNRGNFPPRFSGRQFPNYSSELNVNALELEDSALYLCASSLINPRMPQHFGDGTRLSIL.

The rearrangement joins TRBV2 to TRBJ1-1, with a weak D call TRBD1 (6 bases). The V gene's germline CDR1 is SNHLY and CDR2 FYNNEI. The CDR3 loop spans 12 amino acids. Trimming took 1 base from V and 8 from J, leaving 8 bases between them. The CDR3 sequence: CASSEGTVEAFF. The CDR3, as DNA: TGTGCCAGCAGTGAAGGGACAGTGGAAGCTTTCTTT. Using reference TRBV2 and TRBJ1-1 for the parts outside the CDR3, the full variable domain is EPEVTQTPSHQVTQMGQEVILRCVPISNHLYFYWYRQILGQKVEFLVSFYNNEISEKSEIFDDQFSVERPDGSNFTLKIRSTKLEDSAMYFCASSEGTVEAFFGQGTRLTVV.

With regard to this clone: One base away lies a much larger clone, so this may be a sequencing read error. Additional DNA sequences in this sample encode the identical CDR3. This CDR3 reads CASSLGDEQYF. The DNA for the CDR3 is TGTGCCAGCAGTTTAGGGGACGAGCAGTACTTC. The chain uses TRBV28 and TRBJ2-7, with unresolved D. This CDR3 has 11 amino acids. Germline-derived CDR1 and CDR2 are MDHEN and SYDVKM. V lost 2 bases and J lost 5, with 4 bases in between.

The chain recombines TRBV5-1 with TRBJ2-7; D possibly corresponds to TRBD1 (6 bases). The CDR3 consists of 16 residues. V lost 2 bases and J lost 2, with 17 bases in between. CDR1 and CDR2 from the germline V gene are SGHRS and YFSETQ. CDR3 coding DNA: TGCGCCAGCAGCTTCGGCGGTAGGACAGTCCCCTACGAGCAGTACTTC. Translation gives CASSFGGRTVPYEQYF.

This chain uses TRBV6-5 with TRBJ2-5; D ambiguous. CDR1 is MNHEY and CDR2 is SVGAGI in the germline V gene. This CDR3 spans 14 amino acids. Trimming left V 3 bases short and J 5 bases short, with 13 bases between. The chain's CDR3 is CASSYSRDAETQYF. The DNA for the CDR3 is TGTGCCAGCAGTTATTCAAGGGATGCGGAGACCCAGTACTTC.

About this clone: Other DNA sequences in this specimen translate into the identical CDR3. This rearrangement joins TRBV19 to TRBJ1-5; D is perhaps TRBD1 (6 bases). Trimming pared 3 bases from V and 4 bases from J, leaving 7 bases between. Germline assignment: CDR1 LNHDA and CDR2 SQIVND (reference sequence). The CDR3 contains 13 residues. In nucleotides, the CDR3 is TGTGCCAGTAGTATTACAGGGAATCAGCCCCAGCATTTT. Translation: CASSITGNQPQHF.

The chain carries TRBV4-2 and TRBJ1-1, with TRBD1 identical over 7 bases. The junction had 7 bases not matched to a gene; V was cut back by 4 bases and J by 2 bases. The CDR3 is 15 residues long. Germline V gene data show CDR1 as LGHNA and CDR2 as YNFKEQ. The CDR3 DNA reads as TGTGCCAGCAGCCCAGAATACAGGGGTAACACTGAAGCTTTCTTT. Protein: CASSPEYRGNTEAFF.

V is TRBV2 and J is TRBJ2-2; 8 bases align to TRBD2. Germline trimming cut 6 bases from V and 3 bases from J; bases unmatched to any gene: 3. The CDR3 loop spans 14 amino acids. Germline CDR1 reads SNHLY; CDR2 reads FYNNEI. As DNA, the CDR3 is TGTGCCAGCAGAATAGCGGGACACACCGGGGAGCTGTTTTTT. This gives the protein CASRIAGHTGELFF.

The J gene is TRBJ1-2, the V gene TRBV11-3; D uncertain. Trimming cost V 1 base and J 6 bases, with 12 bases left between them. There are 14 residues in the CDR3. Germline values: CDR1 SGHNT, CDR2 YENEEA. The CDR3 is CASSLGERVDGYTF. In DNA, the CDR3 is TGTGCCAGCAGCTTAGGGGAACGGGTTGATGGCTACACCTTC.

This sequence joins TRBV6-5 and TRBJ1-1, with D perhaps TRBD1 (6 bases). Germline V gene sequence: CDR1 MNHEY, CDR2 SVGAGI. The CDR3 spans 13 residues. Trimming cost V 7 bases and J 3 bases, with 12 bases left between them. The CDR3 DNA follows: TGTGCCAGCAATCCACAGGGAGACACTGAAGCTTTCTTT. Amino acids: CASNPQGDTEAFF.

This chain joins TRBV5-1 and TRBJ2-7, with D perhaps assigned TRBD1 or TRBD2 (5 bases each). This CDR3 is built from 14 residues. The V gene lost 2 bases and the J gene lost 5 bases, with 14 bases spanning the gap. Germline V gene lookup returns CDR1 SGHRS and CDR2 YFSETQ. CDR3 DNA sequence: TGCGCCAGCAGCTTCCCGGGACCCAACCACGAGCAGTACTTC. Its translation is CASSFPGPNHEQYF.

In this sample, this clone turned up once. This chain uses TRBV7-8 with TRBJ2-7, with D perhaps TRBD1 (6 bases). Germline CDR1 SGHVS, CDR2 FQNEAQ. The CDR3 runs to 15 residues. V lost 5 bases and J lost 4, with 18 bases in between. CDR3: CASSTIGQPYYEQYF. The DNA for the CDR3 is TGTGCCAGCAGCACCATTGGACAGCCATATTACGAGCAGTACTTC.